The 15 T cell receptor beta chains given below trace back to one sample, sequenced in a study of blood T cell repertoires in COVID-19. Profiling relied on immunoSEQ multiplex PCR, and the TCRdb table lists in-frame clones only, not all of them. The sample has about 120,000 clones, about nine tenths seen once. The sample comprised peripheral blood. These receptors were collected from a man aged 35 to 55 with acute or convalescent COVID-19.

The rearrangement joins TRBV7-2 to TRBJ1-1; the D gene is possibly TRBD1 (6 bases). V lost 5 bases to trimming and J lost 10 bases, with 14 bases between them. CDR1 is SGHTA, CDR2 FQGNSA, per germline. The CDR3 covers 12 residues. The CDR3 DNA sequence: TGTGCCAGCAGCCCGGGGGGGCTCGGAGCTTTCTTT. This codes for CASSPGGLGAFF.

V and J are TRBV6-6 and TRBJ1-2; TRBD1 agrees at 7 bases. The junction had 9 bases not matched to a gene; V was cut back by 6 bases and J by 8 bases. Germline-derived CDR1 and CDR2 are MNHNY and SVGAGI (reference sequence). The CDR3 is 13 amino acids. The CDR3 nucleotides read TGTGCCAGCAGCCGCGACAGGGCTCTGGGCTACACCTTC. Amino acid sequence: CASSRDRALGYTF.

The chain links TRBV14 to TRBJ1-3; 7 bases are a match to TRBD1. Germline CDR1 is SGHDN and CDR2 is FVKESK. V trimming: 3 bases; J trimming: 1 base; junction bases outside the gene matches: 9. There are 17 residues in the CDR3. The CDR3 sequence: CASSQPGQVTSGNTIYF. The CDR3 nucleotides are TGTGCCAGCAGCCAGCCCGGACAGGTTACGTCTGGAAACACCATATATTTT.

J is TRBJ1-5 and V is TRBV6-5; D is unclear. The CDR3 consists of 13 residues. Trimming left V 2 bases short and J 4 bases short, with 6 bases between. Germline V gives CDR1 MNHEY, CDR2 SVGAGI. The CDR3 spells CASSYSVNQPQHF. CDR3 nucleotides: TGTGCCAGCAGTTACAGCGTGAATCAGCCCCAGCATTTT.

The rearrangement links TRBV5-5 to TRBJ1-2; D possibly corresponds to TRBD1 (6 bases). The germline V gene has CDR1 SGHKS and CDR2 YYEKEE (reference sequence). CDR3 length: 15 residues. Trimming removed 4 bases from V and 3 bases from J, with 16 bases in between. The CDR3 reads CASSQQGIFYYGYTF. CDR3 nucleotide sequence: TGTGCCAGCAGCCAACAGGGAATTTTCTACTATGGCTACACCTTC.

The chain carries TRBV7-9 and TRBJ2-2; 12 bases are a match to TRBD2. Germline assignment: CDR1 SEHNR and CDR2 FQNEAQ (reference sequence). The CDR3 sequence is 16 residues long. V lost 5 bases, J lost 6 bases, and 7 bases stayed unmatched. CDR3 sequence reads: CASSATSGRSAGELFF. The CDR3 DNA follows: TGTGCCAGCAGCGCGACTAGCGGGAGAAGCGCCGGGGAGCTGTTTTTT. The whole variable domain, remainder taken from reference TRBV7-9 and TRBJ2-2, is DTGVSQNPRHKITKRGQNVTFRCDPISEHNRLYWYRQTLGQGPEFLTYFQNEAQLEKSRLLSDRFSAERPKGSFSTLEIQRTEQGDSAMYLCASSATSGRSAGELFFGEGSRLTVL.

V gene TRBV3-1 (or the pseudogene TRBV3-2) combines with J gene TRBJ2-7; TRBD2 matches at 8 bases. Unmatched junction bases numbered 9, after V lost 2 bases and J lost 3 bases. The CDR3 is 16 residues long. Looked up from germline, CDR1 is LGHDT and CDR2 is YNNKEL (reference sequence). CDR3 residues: CASSQNSAGGRYEQYF. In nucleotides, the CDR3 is TGTGCCAGCAGCCAAAATTCTGCGGGAGGCCGCTACGAGCAGTACTTC.

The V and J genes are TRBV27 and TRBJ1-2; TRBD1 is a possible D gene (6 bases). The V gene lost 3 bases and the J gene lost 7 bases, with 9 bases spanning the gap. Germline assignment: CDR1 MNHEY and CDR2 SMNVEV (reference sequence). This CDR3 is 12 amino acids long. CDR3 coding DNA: TGTGCCAGCAGTTTTGCAGGGGTTGGCTACACCTTC. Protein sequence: CASSFAGVGYTF.

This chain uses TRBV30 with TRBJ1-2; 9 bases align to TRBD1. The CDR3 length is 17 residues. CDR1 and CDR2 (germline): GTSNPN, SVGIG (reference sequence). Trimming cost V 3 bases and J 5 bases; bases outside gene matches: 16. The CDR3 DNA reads TGTGCCTGGAGAAGGCTTTCCGTACAGGGGGCGAATTATGGCTACACCTTC. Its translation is CAWRRLSVQGANYGYTF. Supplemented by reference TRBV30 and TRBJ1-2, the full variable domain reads SQTIHQWPATLVQPVGSPLSLECTVEGTSNPNLYWYRQAAGRGLQLLFYSVGIGQISSEVPQNLSASRPQDRQFILSSKKLLLSDSGFYLCAWRRLSVQGANYGYTFGSGTRLTVV.

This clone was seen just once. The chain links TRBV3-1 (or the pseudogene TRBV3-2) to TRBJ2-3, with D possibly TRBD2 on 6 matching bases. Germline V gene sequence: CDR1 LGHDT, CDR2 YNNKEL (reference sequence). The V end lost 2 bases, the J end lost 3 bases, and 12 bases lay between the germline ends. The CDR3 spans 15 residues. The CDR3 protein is CASSQWGTETDTQYF. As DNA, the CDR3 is TGTGCCAGCAGCCAATGGGGGACTGAAACAGATACGCAGTATTTT.

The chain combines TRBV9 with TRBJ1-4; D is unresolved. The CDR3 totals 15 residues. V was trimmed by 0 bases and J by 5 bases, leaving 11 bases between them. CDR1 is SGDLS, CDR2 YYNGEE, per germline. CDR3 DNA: TGTGCCAGCAGCGTAGCTATGGGAGCGAATGAAAAACTGTTTTTT. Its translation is CASSVAMGANEKLFF.

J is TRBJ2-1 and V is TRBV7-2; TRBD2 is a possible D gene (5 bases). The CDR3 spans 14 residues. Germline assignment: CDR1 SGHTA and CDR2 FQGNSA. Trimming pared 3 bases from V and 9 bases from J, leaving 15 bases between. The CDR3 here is CASSLQHGIGEQFF. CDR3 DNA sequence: TGTGCCAGCAGCTTGCAACACGGGATAGGTGAGCAGTTCTTC.

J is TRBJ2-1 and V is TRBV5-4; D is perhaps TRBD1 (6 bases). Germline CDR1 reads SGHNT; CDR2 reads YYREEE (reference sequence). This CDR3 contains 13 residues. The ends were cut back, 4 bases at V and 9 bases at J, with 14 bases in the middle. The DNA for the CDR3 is TGTGCCAGCAGCGAGGAACAGGGAAGTGAGCAGTTCTTC. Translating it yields CASSEEQGSEQFF.

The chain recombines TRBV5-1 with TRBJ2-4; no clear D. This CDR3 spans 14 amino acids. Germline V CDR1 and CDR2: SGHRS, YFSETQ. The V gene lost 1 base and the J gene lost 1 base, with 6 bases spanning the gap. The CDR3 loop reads CASSLREAKNIQYF. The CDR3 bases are TGCGCCAGCAGCTTGCGTGAGGCCAAAAACATTCAGTACTTC.

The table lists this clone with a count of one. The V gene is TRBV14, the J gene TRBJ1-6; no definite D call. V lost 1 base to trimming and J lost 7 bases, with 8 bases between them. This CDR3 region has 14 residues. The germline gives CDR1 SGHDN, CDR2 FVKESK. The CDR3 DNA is TGTGCCAGCAGCCAAGTTTTCAGGAATTCACCCCTCCACTTT. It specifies CASSQVFRNSPLHF.